The 32 T cell receptor beta chains given below trace back to one sample, sequenced in a study of T-cell reconstitution after alpha-beta-depleted transplantation in children. It was with unique molecular identifiers that the TCRbeta library was prepared. One entry per CDR3 protein results from TCRdb running MiXCR on the PCR reads. The sample consists of hundreds of thousands of distinct CDR3 sequences, approximately 16% of them appearing once. This specimen was PBMCs from the stem cell graft donor, taken from the stem cell graft. The source is a human donor who donated a stem cell graft to a child with acute myeloid leukemia.

V and J are TRBV7-9 and TRBJ2-3; D uncertain. The V end was cut by 4 bases, the J end by 4 bases, with 6 bases between. CDR1 is SEHNR and CDR2 is FQNEAQ in the germline V gene (reference sequence). This CDR3 region has 12 residues. The CDR3 sequence is CASSSVADTQYF. The CDR3 DNA sequence: TGTGCCAGCAGCTCTGTCGCAGATACGCAGTATTTT.

This clonotype was recorded many times. The chain has TRBV29-1 and TRBJ2-3, with 10 bases aligning to TRBD2. V lost 2 bases to trimming and J lost 3 bases; unmatched junction nucleotides: 5. CDR1 is SQVTM and CDR2 is ANQGSEA in the germline V gene. The CDR3 runs to 15 residues. The CDR3 bases are TGCAGCGTTGAAACTAGCGGGGCGCTGACAGATACGCAGTATTTT. Translating it yields CSVETSGALTDTQYF.

This clonotype appeared many times. The chain combines TRBV20-1 with TRBJ1-1; TRBD1 matches at 9 bases. Germline CDR1 and CDR2: DFQATT and SNEGSKA (reference sequence). This CDR3 comprises 14 residues. The V and J ends lost 0 bases and 4 bases, in that order; junction bases with no gene match: 3. CDR3 sequence (DNA): TGCAGTGCTAGAGAGGACAGGGGAGGCACTGAAGCTTTCTTT. Amino acids: CSAREDRGGTEAFF.

This clonotype has ten or more counts. The chain is built from TRBV20-1 and TRBJ1-1; TRBD1 might be the D (6 bases). The ends were cut back, 5 bases at V and 7 bases at J, with 11 bases in the middle. This CDR3 spans 11 amino acids. The germline gives CDR1 DFQATT, CDR2 SNEGSKA (reference sequence). The CDR3 protein is CSAEQGDEAFF. As DNA, the CDR3 is TGCAGTGCTGAACAGGGAGATGAAGCTTTCTTT.

This clonotype came up many times. The chain is built from TRBV7-2 and TRBJ2-1; D is tentatively TRBD1 or TRBD2 (5 bases each). Trimming stripped 5 bases from V and 4 bases from J, with 15 bases between. The CDR3 loop spans 15 amino acids. Germline V gene sequence: CDR1 SGHTA, CDR2 FQGNSA. CDR3 DNA: TGTGCCAGCAGCCCTCCGGGGCCAGGGTACAATGAGCAGTTCTTC. The encoded protein is CASSPPGPGYNEQFF.

This clonotype was recorded at least ten times. The chain is built from TRBV20-1 and TRBJ2-3; D may be TRBD1 (6 bases). Trimming cost V 6 bases and J 2 bases, with 15 bases left between them. CDR1 DFQATT and CDR2 SNEGSKA come from the germline V gene (reference sequence). The CDR3 spans 14 residues. The chain's CDR3 is CSAIRGKDTDTQYF. The DNA of the CDR3 is TGCAGTGCGATCAGGGGAAAAGACACAGATACGCAGTATTTT.

This clonotype appeared many times. V is TRBV7-2 and J is TRBJ1-1; 7 bases are shared with TRBD1. Trimming removed 3 bases from V and 0 bases from J; junction bases left unmatched: 4. The germline V gene has CDR1 SGHTA and CDR2 FQGNSA. There are 15 residues in the CDR3. CDR3 amino acids: CASSLQTGMNTEAFF. For the CDR3, the DNA is TGTGCCAGCAGCTTGCAGACAGGGATGAACACTGAAGCTTTCTTT.

Ten or more counts support this clonotype. This sequence joins TRBV12-3 or TRBV12-4 and TRBJ2-7, with D possibly TRBD2 on 5 matching bases. V was cut by 7 bases and J by 2 bases, with 15 bases left in between. The CDR3 runs 14 residues. CDR3 sequence: CASTTGFGTYEQYF. The CDR3 DNA sequence: TGTGCCAGCACCACGGGGTTCGGCACCTACGAGCAGTACTTC.

V and J are TRBV4-3 and TRBJ2-3; possible D gene TRBD1, 6 bases. Per germline, CDR1 LGHNA and CDR2 YSLEER. Trimming pared 1 base from V and 3 bases from J, leaving 11 bases between. This CDR3 comprises 15 residues. The CDR3 spells CASSQVQGWTDTQYF. The CDR3 coding sequence is TGCGCCAGCAGCCAAGTACAGGGATGGACAGATACGCAGTATTTT.

This clonotype turned up a few times. V usage is TRBV28 and J usage is TRBJ2-1, with a tentative D call TRBD1 (7 bases). Germline V gene lookup returns CDR1 MDHEN and CDR2 SYDVKM. The CDR3 extends over 16 amino acids. Trimming took 6 bases from V and 5 from J, leaving 20 bases between them. CDR3 in DNA: TGTGCCAGCAGACCCTTTGACAGGGCGGGACACAATGAGCAGTTCTTC. Protein: CASRPFDRAGHNEQFF.

As concerns this clonotype: A much larger clone lies a single base off, so this may be a read error. This rearrangement joins TRBV12-5 to TRBJ2-2; no definite D call. CDR1 and CDR2 from the germline V gene are LGHNT and FRNRAP. The CDR3 spans 13 residues. CDR3 protein: CASGLRSTEELFF. In DNA, the CDR3 is TGTGCTAGTGGTTTGAGGAGCACCGAGGAGCTGTTTTTT.

This clonotype has just a few counts. V usage is TRBV7-6 and J usage is TRBJ2-3; unclear D gene. Germline-derived CDR1 and CDR2 are SGHVS and FNYEAQ. The CDR3 covers 13 residues. V was pared by 10 bases and J by 0 bases, with 11 bases between. The CDR3 sequence is CATTGLSTDTQYF. The CDR3 DNA sequence: TGTGCCACCACGGGCCTGAGCACAGATACGCAGTATTTT.

This clonotype has only a few counts. The chain uses TRBV4-2 and TRBJ2-1; D possibly matches TRBD1 or TRBD2 (6 bases each). CDR1 is LGHNA and CDR2 is YNFKEQ in the germline V gene. V lost 1 base to trimming and J lost 3 bases, with 10 bases between them. CDR3 size: 15 residues. The CDR3 region has the DNA TGTGCCAGCAGCCAAGGAGGGGGGAGCTACAATGAGCAGTTCTTC. It yields the protein CASSQGGGSYNEQFF.

The V and J genes are TRBV30 and TRBJ2-6; the D is unclear. V dropped 3 bases and J dropped 0 bases, with 3 bases sitting between them. This CDR3 is built from 13 residues. Germline V CDR1 and CDR2: GTSNPN, SVGIG (reference sequence). The CDR3 region is CAWRNSGANVLTF. The CDR3 coding sequence is TGTGCCTGGAGAAACTCTGGGGCCAACGTCCTGACTTTC.

The CDR3 coding sequence is TGCAGTGCTAATCGGGCGGGTTTCACTGGGGCCAACGTCCTGACTTTC. It yields the protein CSANRAGFTGANVLTF. The V and J genes are TRBV20-1 and TRBJ2-6; D possibly corresponds to TRBD2 (5 bases). V was shortened by 4 bases and J by 2 bases, with 15 bases between the two germline ends. The CDR3 contains 16 residues. Germline V gene lookup returns CDR1 DFQATT and CDR2 SNEGSKA (reference sequence).

The genes are TRBV20-1 and TRBJ2-7; tentative D call: TRBD2 (6 bases). Looked up from germline, CDR1 is DFQATT and CDR2 is SNEGSKA (reference sequence). This CDR3 is 14 amino acids long. V dropped 3 bases and J dropped 2 bases, with 14 bases sitting between them. The CDR3 is CSARAGGTPYEQYV. DNA of the CDR3: TGCAGTGCTAGGGCCGGAGGGACCCCCTACGAGCAGTACGTC.

The chain is built from TRBV28 and TRBJ1-1; no clear D. This CDR3 comprises 13 residues. Between the trimmed V and J ends, which lost 7 bases and 1 base, there was a span of 10 bases. Germline values: CDR1 MDHEN, CDR2 SYDVKM. Here the CDR3 DNA reads TGTGCCAGCACCACGGACGGGAACACTGAAGCTTTCTTT. It codes for CASTTDGNTEAFF.

The chain carries TRBV13 and TRBJ1-5, with TRBD1 identical over 8 bases. Germline-derived CDR1 and CDR2 are PRHDT and FYEKMQ (reference sequence). The CDR3 is 15 amino acids. V trimming: 0 bases; J trimming: 6 bases; junction bases outside the gene matches: 4. The CDR3 nucleotides are TGTGCCAGCAGCTTAGGGACAGGGGTAGCTCAGCCCCAGCATTTT. This translates into CASSLGTGVAQPQHF. Using reference TRBV13 and TRBJ1-5 for the parts outside the CDR3, the full variable domain is AAGVIQSPRHLIKEKRETATLKCYPIPRHDTVYWYQQGPGQDPQFLISFYEKMQSDKGSIPDRFSAQQFSDYHSELNMSSLELGDSALYFCASSLGTGVAQPQHFGDGTRLSIL.

The chain combines TRBV7-9 with TRBJ1-5; D is possibly TRBD1 (6 bases). This CDR3 spans 14 amino acids. Germline V gene sequence: CDR1 SEHNR, CDR2 FQNEAQ (reference sequence). The ends were cut back, 5 bases at V and 6 bases at J, with 14 bases in the middle. CDR3 DNA: TGTGCCAGCAGCGCTGGGGGGGGCGGTCAGCCCCAGCATTTT. Translating it yields CASSAGGGGQPQHF.

This clonotype was recorded at least ten times. The V gene is TRBV29-1, the J gene TRBJ1-2, with TRBD1 matching over 10 bases. V shed 7 bases, J shed 8 bases, and the junction held 10 bases outside the gene matches. The CDR3 has 13 amino acids. Germline V gene data show CDR1 as SQVTM and CDR2 as ANQGSEA. Here the CDR3 reads CSASTGGLEGYTF. CDR3 bases: TGCAGCGCTTCGACAGGGGGCCTGGAGGGCTACACCTTC.

This clonotype has just a few counts. In nucleotides, the CDR3 is TGCGCCAGCAGCCAAGATCTATCCACCCAGTACTTC. It translates to CASSQDLSTQYF. The V and J genes are TRBV4-1 and TRBJ2-5; the D is unclear. CDR3 length: 12 amino acids. V gave up 0 bases and J gave up 8 bases, with 7 bases separating them. Germline lookup yields CDR1 MGHRA and CDR2 YSYEKL.

This clonotype was seen at least ten times. V and J are TRBV12-3 or TRBV12-4 and TRBJ2-1; D may be TRBD1 (6 bases). This CDR3 contains 14 residues. The V end was cut by 6 bases, the J end by 7 bases, with 16 bases between. CDR3 in amino acids: CASRIGGIGNEQFF. CDR3 DNA sequence: TGTGCCAGCAGGATAGGGGGAATTGGGAATGAGCAGTTCTTC.

This clonotype was counted many times. The chain joins TRBV5-1 to TRBJ1-1; TRBD1 agrees at 7 bases. After removal of 7 bases from V and 1 base from J, the junction contained 4 bases not matched to a gene. The CDR3 contains 13 residues. The V gene's germline CDR1 is SGHRS and CDR2 YFSETQ. The CDR3 nucleotides are TGCGCCAGCGGGCGACAGGGGAACACTGAAGCTTTCTTT. It encodes CASGRQGNTEAFF. The full variable domain, rest sourced from reference TRBV5-1 and TRBJ1-1, is KAGVTQTPRYLIKTRGQQVTLSCSPISGHRSVSWYQQTPGQGLQFLFEYFSETQRNKGNFPGRFSGRQFSNSRSEMNVSTLELGDSALYLCASGRQGNTEAFFGQGTRLTVV.

The table lists this clonotype with many counts. The chain joins TRBV27 to TRBJ2-3; D is ambiguous. Germline CDR1 reads MNHEY; CDR2 reads SMNVEV (reference sequence). V shed 5 bases and J shed 4 bases, with 10 bases lying between them. The CDR3 runs 13 residues. CDR3 amino acids: CASSHGQADTQYF. For the CDR3, the DNA is TGTGCCAGCAGTCATGGTCAGGCAGATACGCAGTATTTT.

This clonotype was seen ten or more times. CDR3 in DNA: TGTGCCAGCAGTAGTCGGGGGATGGGAGAGACCCAGTACTTC. Translated: CASSSRGMGETQYF. The V and J genes are TRBV7-2 and TRBJ2-5, with D perhaps TRBD2 (6 bases). Germline CDR1 is SGHTA and CDR2 is FQGNSA. The V and J ends lost 6 bases and 4 bases respectively, with 15 bases between them. The CDR3 consists of 14 residues.

This clonotype appeared many times. The chain links TRBV29-1 to TRBJ2-2; D is unresolved. The germline CDR1 and CDR2 sequences are SQVTM and ANQGSEA. The V and J ends lost 4 bases and 5 bases respectively, with 14 bases between them. There are 14 residues in the CDR3. CDR3 residues: CSVARVGKTGELFF. CDR3 sequence (DNA): TGCAGCGTTGCCCGGGTAGGAAAGACCGGGGAGCTGTTTTTT.

The chain links TRBV20-1 to TRBJ2-1; TRBD2 aligns across 7 bases. Trimming cost V 0 bases and J 14 bases; bases outside gene matches: 7. The CDR3 spans 12 residues. Germline-derived CDR1 and CDR2 are DFQATT and SNEGSKA (reference sequence). In DNA, the CDR3 is TGCAGTGCTAGAGAGAGCGGGGCGCAGAAGTTCTTC. Translation: CSARESGAQKFF.

This clonotype has at least ten counts. V is TRBV6-5 and J is TRBJ2-1; 9 nucleotides agree with TRBD1. The CDR3 runs 15 residues. Unmatched junction bases numbered 7, after V lost 3 bases and J lost 7 bases. Germline V gene data show CDR1 as MNHEY and CDR2 as SVGAGI. As DNA, the CDR3 is TGTGCCAGCAGTTATCCGGACAGGGGTAGGAATGAGCAGTTCTTC. Translating gives CASSYPDRGRNEQFF.

This clonotype has more than one count but fewer than ten. The chain recombines TRBV7-6 with TRBJ2-5; TRBD2 agrees at 7 bases. Germline CDR1 and CDR2: SGHVS and FNYEAQ. The CDR3 covers 17 residues. Germline trimming cut 1 base from V and 4 bases from J; bases unmatched to any gene: 12. CDR3 sequence: CASSLGSSGWRRETQYF. The CDR3 nucleotides are TGTGCCAGCAGCTTAGGTAGTAGCGGGTGGCGACGAGAGACCCAGTACTTC. The variable domain in full, with the rest retrieved from reference TRBV7-6 and TRBJ2-5, is GAGVSQSPRYKVTKRGQDVALRCDPISGHVSLYWYRQALGQGPEFLTYFNYEAQQDKSGLPNDRFSAERPEGSISTLTIQRTEQRDSAMYRCASSLGSSGWRRETQYFGPGTRLLVL.

This clonotype was counted at least ten times. V usage is TRBV5-6 and J usage is TRBJ2-7; D perhaps matches TRBD2 (6 bases). The V gene's germline CDR1 is SGHDT and CDR2 YYEEEE. The CDR3 has 13 residues. V lost 4 bases to trimming and J lost 3 bases, with 11 bases between them. The chain's CDR3 is CASSPGGDYEQYV. The CDR3 coding sequence is TGTGCCAGCAGCCCCGGGGGAGACTACGAGCAGTACGTC.

The CDR3 sequence is CASIIFPTTPGNTIYF. The CDR3 DNA follows: TGTGCCAGCATCATTTTCCCGACCACCCCAGGAAACACCATATATTTT. The gene calls are TRBV7-9 and TRBJ1-3; D gene ambiguous. V was clipped by 7 bases and J by 4 bases, with 20 bases between them. The CDR3 has 16 residues. Germline CDR1 reads SEHNR; CDR2 reads FQNEAQ (reference sequence).

The chain couples TRBV12-3 or TRBV12-4 to TRBJ1-5, with D uncertain. V shed 3 bases and J shed 3 bases, with 9 bases lying between them. CDR3 length equals 14 residues. DNA of the CDR3: TGTGCCAGCAGTTTCCGGGCCCTCAATCAGCCCCAGCATTTT. Its protein product is CASSFRALNQPQHF.